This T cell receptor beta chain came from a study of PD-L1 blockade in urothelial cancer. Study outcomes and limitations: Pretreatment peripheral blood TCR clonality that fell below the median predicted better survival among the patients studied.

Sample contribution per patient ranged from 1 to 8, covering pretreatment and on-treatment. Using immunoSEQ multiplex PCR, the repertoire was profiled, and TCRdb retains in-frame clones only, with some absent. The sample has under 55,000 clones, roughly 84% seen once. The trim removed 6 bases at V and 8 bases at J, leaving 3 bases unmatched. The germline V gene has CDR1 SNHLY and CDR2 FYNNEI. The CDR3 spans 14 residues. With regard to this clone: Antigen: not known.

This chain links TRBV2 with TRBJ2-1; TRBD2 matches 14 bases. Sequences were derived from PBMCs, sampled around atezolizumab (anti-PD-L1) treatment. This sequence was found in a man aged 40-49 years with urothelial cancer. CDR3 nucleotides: TGTGCCAGCAGCCTGGGACTAGCGGGAGATGAGCAGTTCTTC. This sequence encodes CASSLGLAGDEQFF.